A selection of T cell receptor beta chains follows, all from one sample in a study of blood T cell repertoires in COVID-19. Here immunoSEQ multiplex PCR was the method, and the copy in TCRdb shows in-frame clones only, minus some. The data hold about 260,000 clones, with 85% to 90% observed a single time. Specimen: PBMCs or T cells enriched from blood (not recorded which). Source of these receptors: a woman younger than 30 who had recovered from COVID-19. The CDR3 runs from the conserved cysteine through the conserved F or W. The D gene is left open where the match is weak. Part of the rows lack a size; the others show once, few, many or a class for expanded clones.

>NA|TRBJ2-1|TRBV5-4|NA
CASSPFSGEQFF
TGTGCCAGCAGCCCCTTCTCGGGTGAGCAGTTCTTC
>NA|TRBJ1-2|TRBV5-4|NA
CASSPSPLENYGYTF
TGTGCCAGCAGCCCGAGCCCCCTTGAAAACTATGGCTACACCTTC
>NA|TRBJ1-2|TRBV30|NA
CAWSAGRGYTF
TGTGCCTGGAGTGCAGGGCGCGGCTACACCTTC
>TRBD2|TRBJ2-3|TRBV7-3|NA
CASSIAGGLTDTQYF
TGTGCCAGCAGCATAGCGGGGGGGCTCACAGATACGCAGTATTTT
>TRBD1|TRBJ2-1|TRBV5-1|few
CASSSGQGSPNEQFF
TGCGCCAGCAGCTCCGGACAGGGCTCTCCCAATGAGCAGTTCTTC
>TRBD1|TRBJ2-5|TRBV12-3/TRBV12-4|NA
CASSRTGKETQYF
TGTGCCAGCAGTCGGACAGGGAAAGAGACCCAGTACTTC
>TRBD1|TRBJ1-5|TRBV19|NA
CASSRRGRGEHYPQHF
TGTGCCAGTAGTAGGAGGGGCAGGGGGGAGCATTATCCCCAGCATTTT
>NA|TRBJ2-1|TRBV7-8|NA
CASSSPGTGLMNEQFF
TGTGCCAGCAGCTCGCCCGGGACTGGTTTAATGAATGAGCAGTTCTTC
>NA|TRBJ1-5|TRBV5-1|NA
CASSLGTVEDQPQHF
TGCGCCAGCAGCTTGGGGACAGTGGAAGATCAGCCCCAGCATTTT
>NA|TRBJ2-3|TRBV9|NA
CASSVAGRRDTQYF
TGTGCCAGCAGCGTTGCGGGCCGGCGAGATACGCAGTATTTT